Listed below are T cell receptor beta chains from one sample, sequenced in a study of blood T cell repertoires in COVID-19. Method: immunoSEQ multiplex PCR; TCRdb's copy keeps in-frame clones and lacks some. This sample has about 220,000 clones, with 80% found just once. The sequencing input was peripheral blood. These receptors came from a human donor in a cohort sampled during active COVID-19. Each CDR3 is given with its conserved first and last residue. Each record gives: D gene, V gene, J gene, clone size, CDR3 protein, CDR3 DNA. D genes are given only for firm matches. Only some rows state a clone size, as once, few, many or a class for expanded clones.

TRBD1	TRBV4-1	TRBJ1-1	.	CASSQERRGRGNTEAFF	TGCGCCAGCAGCCAAGAAAGAAGGGGGCGAGGGAACACTGAAGCTTTCTTT
TRBD1	TRBV7-8	TRBJ2-7	.	CASSLATGQGAYEQYF	TGTGCCAGCAGCTTAGCGACGGGGCAGGGGGCTTACGAGCAGTACTTC
TRBD2	TRBV5-4	TRBJ2-1	few	CASTKERGVGGEQFF	TGTGCCAGCACCAAAGAGCGGGGGGTAGGGGGTGAGCAGTTCTTC
.	TRBV5-1	TRBJ1-4	few	CASSLNIRQQDTNEKLFF	TGCGCCAGCAGCTTGAATATCCGACAACAAGACACTAATGAAAAACTGTTTTTT
TRBD1	TRBV10-3	TRBJ1-5	.	CAISERQGSNQPQHF	TGTGCCATCAGTGAGCGACAGGGTAGCAATCAGCCCCAGCATTTT
.	TRBV12-3/TRBV12-4	TRBJ2-3	.	CASSLIEDTQYF	TGTGCCAGCAGTTTAATCGAGGATACGCAGTATTTT
TRBD2	TRBV19	TRBJ2-3	.	CASKMGLNTDTQYF	TGTGCCAGTAAGATGGGACTAAACACAGATACGCAGTATTTT
TRBD2	TRBV2	TRBJ2-7	.	CASSGASGTEQYF	TGTGCCAGCAGTGGGGCTAGCGGGACCGAGCAGTACTTC
TRBD2	TRBV7-6	TRBJ2-2	.	CASSLERGRTGELFF	TGTGCCAGCAGCTTAGAGCGGGGGCGAACCGGGGAGCTGTTTTTT
.	TRBV2	TRBJ1-2	few	CASSERIFYGYTF	TGTGCCAGCAGTGAGAGGATTTTCTATGGCTACACCTTC
TRBD1	TRBV28	TRBJ2-2	.	CASSPLGTGNTGELFF	TGTGCCAGCAGTCCCCTTGGGACAGGGAACACCGGGGAGCTGTTTTTT
TRBD2	TRBV18	TRBJ2-1	.	CASSPRQTAYRAVAGGASYNEQFF	TGTGCCAGCTCACCAAGACAAACAGCGTACCGAGCAGTAGCGGGAGGGGCCTCCTACAATGAGCAGTTCTTC
TRBD1	TRBV4-2	TRBJ2-1	.	CASSQDPGQGAEGVYNEQFF	TGTGCCAGCAGCCAAGATCCAGGACAGGGGGCGGAGGGGGTATACAATGAGCAGTTCTTC
TRBD2	TRBV9	TRBJ2-2	.	CASSVRGLGNTGELFF	TGTGCCAGCAGCGTAAGGGGACTAGGAAACACCGGGGAGCTGTTTTTT
TRBD1	TRBV19	TRBJ1-2	.	CASRFSTGGNYGYTF	TGTGCCAGTAGATTTTCGACAGGGGGCAACTATGGCTACACCTTC
TRBD1	TRBV5-1	TRBJ1-4	once	CASSLTGDILEKLFF	TGCGCCAGCAGCTTGACAGGGGATATTTTAGAAAAACTGTTTTTT
TRBD2	TRBV28	TRBJ2-3	.	CASSLWPGGQYF	TGTGCCAGCAGTTTATGGCCGGGGGGGCAGTATTTT
.	TRBV25-1	TRBJ2-7	.	CASTLGGREYEQYF	TGTGCCAGCACCCTAGGAGGACGGGAATACGAGCAGTACTTC
.	TRBV15	TRBJ2-7	.	CATSREGNQAYEQYF	TGTGCCACCAGCAGAGAGGGTAACCAGGCCTACGAGCAGTACTTC
TRBD1	TRBV24-1	TRBJ2-3	.	CATRKTGVDTQYF	TGTGCCACCAGAAAGACAGGGGTGGATACGCAGTATTTT
.	TRBV28	TRBJ2-5	.	CASRTGSLETQYF	TGTGCCAGCCGCACGGGGTCTCTGGAGACCCAGTACTTC
.	TRBV20-1	TRBJ1-5	.	CSASQKGHQPQHF	TGCAGTGCTAGTCAGAAGGGGCATCAGCCCCAGCATTTT
TRBD2	TRBV3-1/TRBV3-2	TRBJ2-1	.	CASSQGGGPRNEQFF	TGTGCCAGCAGCCAAGGCGGGGGACCCAGGAATGAGCAGTTCTTC
.	TRBV19	TRBJ1-2	once	CASSIGSRGYGYTF	TGTGCCAGTAGTATAGGGAGTCGCGGCTATGGCTACACCTTC
.	TRBV29-1	TRBJ1-2	.	CSDFTTNYGYTF	TGCAGTGACTTCACAACCAACTATGGCTACACCTTC
.	TRBV13	TRBJ1-1	.	CAAQRGRGNTEAFF	TGTGCAGCCCAGCGGGGCAGGGGGAACACTGAAGCTTTCTTT
TRBD2	TRBV14	TRBJ2-7	.	CASSPFTSGISYEQYF	TGTGCCAGCAGCCCCTTCACTAGCGGGATCTCCTACGAGCAGTACTTC
.	TRBV24-1	TRBJ2-7	once	CATSEGRREQYF	TGTGCCACCAGTGAAGGGAGGAGGGAGCAGTACTTC
.	TRBV18	TRBJ1-1	.	CASSPQSGNTEAFF	TGTGCCAGCTCACCTCAATCGGGGAATACTGAAGCTTTCTTT
.	TRBV18	TRBJ1-4	.	CASSRSDSINEKLFF	TGTGCCAGCTCACGATCGGACAGCATTAATGAAAAACTGTTTTTT
TRBD1	TRBV5-1	TRBJ2-5	.	CASSWDVGTGRETQYF	TGCGCCAGCAGCTGGGACGTAGGGACAGGGAGGGAGACCCAGTACTTC
.	TRBV5-5	TRBJ1-5	once	CASQIRGGSNQPQHF	TGTGCCAGCCAAATTAGGGGAGGTAGCAATCAGCCCCAGCATTTT
TRBD1	TRBV13	TRBJ1-1	.	CASSKTGGDWAFF	TGTGCCAGCAGCAAAACAGGGGGCGATTGGGCTTTCTTT
.	TRBV11-3	TRBJ2-5	.	CASSFGVGETQYF	TGTGCCAGCAGCTTTGGAGTGGGAGAGACCCAGTACTTC
.	TRBV21-1	TRBJ1-1	.	CASSKVVTENTEAFF	TGTGCCAGCAGCAAAGTAGTGACAGAAAACACTGAAGCTTTCTTT
TRBD2	TRBV28	TRBJ2-5	.	CASSLAGGGETQYF	TGTGCCAGCAGTTTGGCGGGAGGAGGAGAGACCCAGTACTTC
.	TRBV12-3/TRBV12-4	TRBJ1-6	.	CASSFTRGPLHF	TGTGCCAGCAGTTTTACTCGGGGGCCCCTCCACTTT
TRBD1	TRBV28	TRBJ1-3	.	CASSPLGQGQDGNTIYF	TGTGCCAGCAGTCCGCTGGGACAGGGGCAAGATGGAAACACCATATATTTT
.	TRBV20-1	TRBJ1-2	.	CSASFTGYGYTF	TGCAGTGCTAGTTTCACTGGCTATGGCTACACCTTC
TRBD1	TRBV27	TRBJ1-2	once	CASSLSLTGGAKGYTF	TGTGCCAGCAGTTTAAGTCTCACAGGGGGCGCGAAGGGCTACACCTTC
.	TRBV6-5	TRBJ2-7	.	CASSYGGYSYEQYF	TGTGCCAGCAGTTACGGGGGCTACTCCTACGAGCAGTACTTC
.	TRBV19	TRBJ2-7	.	CASSEQGSGYEQYF	TGTGCCAGTAGTGAACAGGGTTCGGGCTACGAGCAGTACTTC